This T cell receptor (beta chain) was captured by sequencing in a study of OX40 agonist ivuxolimab in advanced cancers. Study-wide background: Dose-escalation patients had hepatocellular carcinoma, melanoma, renal cell or head and neck cancer. One hepatocellular carcinoma and two cutaneous melanoma patients partially responded.

About this clone itself: Antigen specificity is unknown.

V was clipped by 2 bases and J by 2 bases, with 12 bases between them. This CDR3 has 16 residues. From germline, CDR1 is MNHEY and CDR2 SVGAGI. Study-wide results and limits: The expanded peripheral T cells' antigen specificity was not determined.

Sequencing used immunoSEQ multiplex PCR; TCRdb keeps in-frame clones, though not all of them. The table has approximately 89,000 clones, around 86% seen once. This chain connects TRBV6-5 to TRBJ2-2, with a tentative D call TRBD2 (6 bases). Specimen: CD4+ or CD8+ T cells sorted from blood, collected in a trial of the OX40 agonist ivuxolimab. The sequence derives from an adult with an advanced solid tumor such as melanoma, head and neck, liver or kidney cancer. DNA of the CDR3: TGTGCCAGCAGTTACACAGTACTAGCAAACACCGGGGAGCTGTTTTTT. It yields the protein CASSYTVLANTGELFF.